This TCR beta chain is from a study of cytomegalovirus exposure and HLA in healthy donors. Study-level background: A prior analysis found roughly 100 million unique TCR beta sequences from 150 million to 200 million T cells. Study outcomes and limitations: Productive rates of about 90% or about 30% were seen for most TCR beta V segments in an earlier analysis. The authors listed 180 or so TCR beta chains as cytomegalovirus-associated.

This clone was recorded only once. Its antigen remains unidentified. PCR primers comprised 60 Vbeta and 13 Jbeta primers. Libraries were prepared by immunoSEQ multiplex PCR; TCRdb keeps only in-frame clonotypes and omits some of them. The table lists 90,000 to 100,000 clones, roughly three quarters of them singletons. The CDR3 length is 15 residues. V was cut by 5 bases and J by 4 bases, with 15 bases left in between. Germline CDR1 reads SGHVS; CDR2 reads FQNEAQ. Sequencing was done on a sample of PBMCs. This TCR was sampled from a woman in her sixties or seventies in good health and CMV-seronegative. J is TRBJ1-5 and V is TRBV7-8, with D tentatively TRBD1 (6 bases). As DNA, the CDR3 is TGTGCCAGCAGCCTGGACAGACTCATTAATCAGCCCCAGCATTTT. Its protein product is CASSLDRLINQPQHF.